This TCR beta chain was identified during a study of blood T cell repertoires in COVID-19. At the level of the study: Nucleic acid was either cDNA or gDNA, and it came from T cells, B-cell-depleted T cells, or PBMCs.

V gave up 5 bases and J gave up 0 bases; unmatched junction bases: 6. This CDR3 contains 15 residues. The V gene's germline CDR1 is SGHNT and CDR2 YENEEA. Patients of the Seattle cohort, enrolled during active infection, were followed longitudinally. Original handling: For nucleated cells, counts were estimated from reference gene primer amplification. Data came from immunoSEQ multiplex PCR; TCRdb stores just in-frame clones and leaves some out. V, J and clone size reflect that table, while D and trimming were determined from the DNA. The sample comprises about 300,000 clones, around 89% of which are singletons, and approximately 6% rests with the top ten.

Sequenced input: peripheral blood. The chain employs TRBV11-3 and TRBJ1-1; 7 nucleotides agree with TRBD1. This sequence was found in a woman in her forties or fifties with COVID-19, enrolled during active disease. CDR3 coding DNA: TGTGCCAGCAGCCCTCGACAGGGCATGAACACTGAAGCTTTCTTT. It yields the protein CASSPRQGMNTEAFF. Combining the CDR3 with reference TRBV11-3 and TRBJ1-1 gives the whole variable domain EAGVVQSPRYKIIEKKQPVAFWCNPISGHNTLYWYLQNLGQGPELLIRYENEEAVDDSQLPKDRFSAERLKGVDSTLKIQPAELGDSAVYLCASSPRQGMNTEAFFGQGTRLTVV.